This TCR beta chain was sequenced in a study of OX40 agonist ivuxolimab in advanced cancers. Across the study: Three patients got partial responses; one had hepatocellular carcinoma and two had cutaneous melanoma.

Sampling times: baseline, cycle 4 day 1, cycle 7 day 1. V gave up 5 bases and J gave up 4 bases, with 9 bases separating them. This CDR3 is built from 12 residues. The germline V gene encodes CDR1 MDHEN and CDR2 SYDVKM. The method was immunoSEQ multiplex PCR; TCRdb's version includes in-frame clones alone and lacks a portion of them. The sample has some 60,000 clones, 91% seen once; the top ten hold about 17%. The sequencing here drew on CD4+ or CD8+ T cells sorted from blood, taken in a trial of the OX40 agonist ivuxolimab. The sequence was collected from an adult with an advanced solid tumor such as melanoma, head and neck, liver or kidney cancer. The chain employs TRBV28 and TRBJ2-7; the D is unclear. CDR3 loop: CASSPTEYEQYF. Written as DNA, the CDR3 is TGTGCCAGCAGTCCGACGGAATACGAGCAGTACTTC.